This entry is about one T cell receptor (beta chain). Only a few counts were recorded for this clonotype. This receptor's antigen is unknown. Per-base qualities were not stored, and no clone one base away is much larger. This sample is drawn from a study of blood T cells in healthy people across ages (dated by TCRdb to 2015 to 2017). About the study as a whole: Template switching captured roughly one uniquely barcoded TCR beta cDNA molecule per two T cells in model experiments. The donors were divided into four age groups: young (average around 16 years), middle-aged (about 39), aged (around 67) and long-lived (about 90). For two donors (one aged 18 to 30 and one aged 80 or older), the study analyzed two additional independent replicas of 1 million unique cDNA reads from the same blood draw. To avoid experimental bias, donors of different ages were distributed randomly across sequencing lanes. Age-related changes in TCR beta repertoire diversity were measured in the study by deep sequencing normalized with unique cDNA molecular identifiers.

Reading from cysteine to phenylalanine, the CDR3 counts 16 amino acids. Solely the CDR3 DNA is kept, with 48 bases framed from the first base. After removal of 3 bases from V and 0 bases from J, the junction retains 2 bases not matched to a gene. The germline V gene (reference sequence) supplies CDR1 LGHDT and CDR2 YNNKEL. Donors were 30 to 45 systemically healthy Caucasian individuals from Russia aged roughly 6 to 100 years. About 9.1 milliliters of peripheral blood were collected from each donor into EDTA-treated Vacutainer tubes. PBMCs were isolated by Ficoll-Paque density-gradient centrifugation, with at least 6 million obtained per sample. Total RNA, at least 6 micrograms per sample, was extracted from PBMCs with Trizol reagent. Naive CD45RAhigh/CD27high T cell percentages were measured by flow cytometry on a PBMC aliquot from every donor. The library was built by means of 5' RACE. Sequencing instrument: Illumina HiSeq 2500. The second PCR ran for roughly 7 to 12 cycles and used a J-beta primer mix along with a sample-barcoded 5' primer. A unique molecular identifier was introduced onto each TCR beta cDNA molecule by a template-switch 5' adaptor carrying 12 random nucleotides. At least 2.5 million CDR3-containing paired-end reads were obtained from each sample. All of the RNA was converted into first-strand cDNA using the Mint cDNA synthesis kit, with a TRBC-specific oligonucleotide serving as the primer. Following uracil-DNA glycosylase treatment, a first 18-cycle PCR with universal primers M1SS and BC2_uni_R was performed on all cDNA. In the paper's pipeline: For normalization, 1 million high-quality reads were randomly selected from each sample, with every read carrying a distinct molecular identifier. Reads sharing molecular identifiers were discarded rather than binned into consensus sequences. MiTCR, with a Q25 quality threshold and the strictest error-elimination algorithm, was used for CDR3 identification, clonotype clustering and error correction. A nonparametric unseen species model using Euler transformation provided a lower-bound estimate of total TCR beta diversity. Using fastp at Q25 and MiXCR, TCRdb reprocessed the public reads and kept productive beta chains. Under each unique CDR3 protein, matching rows form one entry showing the most common genes and DNA. These V and J calls are TCRdb output, not the study's own analysis. A total of 650,000 to 950,000 distinct CDR3 sequences appear in this sample, roughly 44% of them only once. The leading ten clones occupy about a fifth of the sample.

General findings and caveats noted by the study authors: The long-lived group showed more naive CD4+ T cells, fewer expanded clones and increased TCR diversity than the aged group, suggesting age selection. The CMV infection status of donors was not known, potentially confounding age-related changes in expanded clonotypes. As age increased, observed TCR beta diversity per million T cells dropped in a roughly linear way, and a significant reduction was already evident by age approximately 40. Estimates of total diversity based on one million sequenced T cells were regarded as lower bounds and as underestimates. A strong correlation was found between observed TCR beta diversity and the percentage of naive T cells measured by flow cytometry. Because profiling used bulk unsorted PBMCs, naive and antigen-experienced compartments could not be compared conclusively.

The sequenced material came from blood. The chain is made from TRBV3-1 and TRBJ1-5; TRBD1 lines up with 10 middle nucleotides. The origin of this receptor is a man aged 60 to 75 in good health. The CDR3: CASSHGDRGSNQPQHF. The DNA sequence is TGTGCCAGCAGCCATGGGGACAGGGGTAGCAATCAGCCCCAGCATTTT.